Below, one T cell receptor (beta chain) is given with its context. Its matching antigen is unknown. The sample is drawn from a study of radiation and T cells in renal cell carcinoma. Repertoires were generated with immunoSEQ multiplex PCR, while TCRdb's copy carries only in-frame clones and drops some. Of around 160,000 clones in the sample, roughly nine tenths were seen once. Study results and caveats: Without pretreatment biopsies, baseline tumor clonotype presence was undetermined. In blood, top tumor clones expanded by 2 weeks, shrinking by 4.

The sample's time point: baseline pretreatment blood. Treatment indicated: 15 Gy SBRT to primary tumor, nephrectomy 4 weeks later. Radiation-treated patients gave blood at baseline, week 2 and week 4. This renal cell carcinoma was of the clear cell type. The specimen comprised blood, sampled from a patient whose treatment included radiotherapy and nephrectomy. The sequence was obtained from a woman aged 65 to 85 with renal cell carcinoma.

CDR3 amino acids: CASSPDRAGANVLTF. In DNA form, the CDR3 reads TGTGCCAGCAGTCCCGACAGGGCTGGGGCCAACGTCCTGACTTTC. This chain connects TRBV2 to TRBJ2-6; 7 positions match TRBD1. The CDR3 has 15 amino acids. Germline-derived CDR1 and CDR2 are SNHLY and FYNNEI. V lost 5 bases, J lost 2 bases, and 3 bases stayed unmatched.